These 10 T cell receptor beta chains were all obtained from the same sample, sequenced in a study of T cell clonality in common variable immunodeficiency. Some clones are missing from TCRdb's copy, which holds only in-frame ones; the method was immunoSEQ multiplex PCR. In total the sample includes 35,000 or so clones, none of them seen once. Sequenced: peripheral blood mononuclear cells. All receptors derive from a person aged 18 to 70 in good health.

This clone was seen at least ten times. Coverage ceases 3 residues before the CDR3 finishes, and the germline J gene fills in the end. The chain recombines TRBV2 with TRBJ2-1, with D perhaps matching TRBD1 (5 bases). The V end was cut by 0 bases, the J end by 9 bases, with 12 bases between. Looked up from germline, CDR1 is SNHLY and CDR2 is FYNNEI. This CDR3 has 14 amino acids. The CDR3 is CASSEAQGWGEQFF. The covered CDR3 bases are TGTGCCAGCAGTGAAGCGCAGGGTTGGGGTGAG.

This clone has a count of ten or more. Coverage ceases 3 residues before the CDR3 finishes, and the germline J gene fills in the end. V usage is TRBV7-8 and J usage is TRBJ2-7; TRBD2 matches at 8 bases. Germline V gives CDR1 SGHVS, CDR2 FQNEAQ. The CDR3 is made up of 15 amino acids. J gave up 1 base and V 5 bases, and 7 bases lay outside the gene matches. The CDR3 bases that were read are TGTGCCAGCAGCCCCAGCGGGAGTCCTTCCTACGAG. This codes for CASSPSGSPSYE. The entire CDR3 protein reads CASSPSGSPSYEQYF.

This clone was picked up many times. The missing CDR3 end, 3 residues past where the read stops, is filled in from the germline J gene. V is TRBV7-2 and J is TRBJ1-4; D is unclear. The germline gives CDR1 SGHTA, CDR2 FQGNSA. V was shortened by 2 bases and J by 7 bases, with 14 bases between the two germline ends. This CDR3 contains 15 residues. The part of the CDR3 DNA that was read is TGTGCCAGCAGCTTATCACACGGCTCGGGTGAAAAA. Encoded protein: CASSLSHGSGEK. The complete CDR3 reads CASSLSHGSGEKLFF.

In this sample, this clone turned up many times. Read coverage stops 3 residues before the CDR3 terminus; the germline J gene supplies the remainder. The J gene is TRBJ2-3, the V gene TRBV20-1; 7 nucleotides line up with TRBD2. Germline V gene sequence: CDR1 DFQATT, CDR2 SNEGSKA (reference sequence). Trimming at V came to 4 bases and at J to 5 bases, leaving 9 bases not matched to a gene. The CDR3 has 14 amino acids. The chain's CDR3 is CSAILRERRDTQYF. The sequenced part of the CDR3 DNA is TGCAGTGCTATCCTGCGGGAGAGGAGAGATACG.

The sample holds many counts of this clone. The read stops 3 residues short of the end of the CDR3; the missing end is completed from the germline J gene. The chain joins TRBV10-3 to TRBJ2-3; TRBD2 matches at 8 bases. The germline V gene encodes CDR1 ENHRY and CDR2 SYGVKD. V dropped 4 bases and J dropped 2; count of bases not matched to a gene: 14. The CDR3 runs 18 residues. The CDR3 loop reads CAISGATTSGSSTDTQYF. The part of the CDR3 DNA that was read is TGTGCCATCAGTGGAGCTACAACTAGCGGATCTTCCACAGATACG.

This clone came up many times. The CDR3 extends 3 residues past the end of the read, so its final part is completed from the germline J gene. V usage is TRBV20-1 and J usage is TRBJ1-2; 12 bases match TRBD1. There are 13 residues in the CDR3. Germline values: CDR1 DFQATT, CDR2 SNEGSKA (reference sequence). Incomplete CDR3 DNA: TGCAGTGCTAGGGGACAGGGGGCTGGCGGC. This translates into CSARGQGAGG. The whole CDR3 reads CSARGQGAGGYTF.

This clone has a count of ten or more. The DNA ends 3 residues before the CDR3 does, and the rest of the CDR3 is filled in from the germline J gene. The chain is built from TRBV19 and TRBJ2-4, with TRBD2 matching over 13 bases. The V gene end was trimmed by 4 bases and the J gene end by 3 bases; junction bases not matched to a gene: 3. The CDR3 covers 16 residues. Germline V gene data show CDR1 as LNHDA and CDR2 as SQIVND (reference sequence). The CDR3 DNA, read in part, is TGTGCCAGTAGTACCGGGACTAGCGGGATCAAAAACATT. Its translation is CASSTGTSGIKNI. The entire CDR3 reads CASSTGTSGIKNIQYF.

This clone was observed at least ten times. The read gets to within 3 residues of the CDR3 end, and the germline J gene fills in the rest. The chain recombines TRBV12-3 or TRBV12-4 with TRBJ2-7, with D possibly being TRBD1 (6 bases). The germline V and J ends were trimmed by 1 base and 3 bases, with 13 bases remaining between them. The CDR3 consists of 15 residues. The CDR3 DNA, read in part, is TGTGCCAGCAGTTTAGGTCGGTCAGGGGTCTACGAG. Protein: CASSLGRSGVYE. The whole CDR3 region reads CASSLGRSGVYEQYF.

This clone was found many times. The CDR3 extends 3 residues past the end of the read, so its final part is completed from the germline J gene. The rearrangement joins TRBV29-1 to TRBJ1-2; 7 bases align to TRBD1. Germline V gene sequence: CDR1 SQVTM, CDR2 ANQGSEA. The CDR3 extends over 11 amino acids. This chain's CDR3 is CSAAGTEGYTF. CDR3 DNA (partial): TGCAGCGCCGCCGGGACAGAAGGC.

This clone was counted ten times or more. The CDR3 extends 3 residues past the end of the read, so its final part is completed from the germline J gene. V is TRBV20-1 and J is TRBJ2-6; TRBD1 might be the D (5 bases). CDR3 length equals 14 residues. Per germline, CDR1 DFQATT and CDR2 SNEGSKA (reference sequence). V shed 5 bases and J shed 0 bases, with 8 bases lying between them. Partial CDR3 DNA: TGCAGTGCTCCACAGGACTCTGGGGCCAACGTC. It codes for CSAPQDSGANV. In full, the CDR3 is CSAPQDSGANVLTF.